This TCR beta chain derives from a study of CXCR3-negative and CXCR3-positive naive CD8 T cells (dated 2019 in TCRdb). Concerning the study at large: In total, 130 million to 150 million TRB reads were obtained, or roughly 1.5 +/- 0.3 million reads per library. Diversity and physicochemical repertoire analyses covered roughly ten donors pooled from two independent experiments. For the TRBV-TRBJ cluster analysis, the naive subsets came from a handful of donors, while the memory cells came from 3 donors.

The full study reports these points: TRBV-TRBJ usage was similar between naive CXCR3-negative and CXCR3-positive cells from the same donor, while memory cells showed distinct patterns. TRB CDR3s from CXCR3-positive naive cells showed higher hydrophobicity (lower Kidera factor 4), lower energy, and higher strength and volume indices than CXCR3-negative naive cells. Surface CD5, linked to self-reactivity in mice, was comparable between naive subsets; TCR interaction strength was therefore also inferred from TRB CDR3 physicochemical properties. Both naive subsets had comparably high repertoire diversity, while memory CD8+ T cells had much lower repertoire diversity. Freshly isolated PBMCs were used for most assays because CXCR3 expression partially decreased after cryopreservation.

Notes on this clonotype: This receptor's antigen is unknown.

Each CD8+ T cell subset was flow-sorted in triplicate, with over 250,000 cells per subset placed directly into RLT lysis buffer. Naive CD8+ T cells were defined stringently as CD45RO-CCR7+CD27+CD95- to exclude memory contaminants. Using standard density gradient centrifugation, peripheral blood mononuclear cells were isolated from buffy coats. A FACSAria III was used to flow-sort naive CD8+ T cells into CXCR3-negative and CXCR3-positive populations. An RNeasy Mini Kit was used to extract total RNA from the sorted cells. The instrument given in TCRdb is NextSeq 550. The Human TCR Profiling Kit (MiLaboratory) was used to prepare UMI-labeled 5' RACE TRB cDNA libraries. The full amount of extracted RNA was used for cDNA synthesis, and the full amount of resulting cDNA was used for PCR amplification. Libraries were prepared in parallel with an identical number of PCR cycles. In the source study's methods: With a requirement of at least two reads per UMI, MIGEC and MiXCR extracted about 50,000 +/- 10,000 unique UMI-labeled TRB cDNA molecules per library. On average, about 40,000 +/- 10,000 functional in-frame TRB CDR3 nucleotide clonotypes lacking stop codons were found per library. After downsampling to 5000 UMI-labeled TRB molecules per sample, diversity metrics, including normalized Shannon-Wiener and Chao1, were computed in VDJtools. For the central five CDR3 residues, VDJtools calculated physicochemical properties weighted by clonotype size, namely interaction energy, strength, volume and Kidera factor 4. After reprocessing by TCRdb, each CDR3 protein sequence is one entry, and no DNA is given. These V and J calls rely on TCRdb rather than the paper's analysis. The data table for this sample lists 85,000 to 120,000 distinct CDR3 sequences. 0.35% to 0.4% of the sample goes to the ten largest clones.

Based on the germline V gene, the CDR1 and CDR2 sequences are LGHNT and FRNRAP. The CDR3 runs 14 amino acids, cysteine and phenylalanine included. No DNA is given. Sample: naive CXCR3+ CD8+ T cells from blood. In light of the paper, this sample's cell subset or site label describes: CD45RO-CCR7+CD27+CD95- naive CD8+ T cells expressing CXCR3 (TNR3+). This receptor was taken from a human donor in good health. Some clones in this sample may be carry-over from other donors' samples. The chain is made from TRBV12-5 and TRBJ2-7; TCRdb proposes TRBD1, but this gene call is untestable without DNA. The CDR3: CATAGAGAPYEQYF.